The rows below give T cell receptor beta chains drawn from one sample of a study of cytomegalovirus exposure and HLA in healthy donors. Libraries were prepared by immunoSEQ multiplex PCR; TCRdb keeps only in-frame clonotypes and omits some of them. This table holds over 250,000 clones, approximately 86% found once. Sequencing was performed on PBMCs. These receptors came from a woman aged 18-29 years in good health and CMV-seronegative. The CDR3 runs from the conserved cysteine through the conserved F or W. The D gene is left open where the match is weak. Part of the rows lack a size; the others show once, few, many or a class for expanded clones.

J gene,clone size,CDR3 length,D gene,V gene,CDR3 DNA,CDR3 protein
TRBJ2-1,-,14,TRBD2,TRBV6-1,TGTGCCAGCACCCGGACTAGCTCCTACAATGAGCAGTTCTTC,CASTRTSSYNEQFF
TRBJ2-3,-,16,TRBD2,TRBV2,TGTGCCAGCAGTGGTAGCGGGGGGCCTAGCACAGATACGCAGTATTTT,CASSGSGGPSTDTQYF
TRBJ2-2,-,17,TRBD2,TRBV19,TGTGCCAGTAGTATAGATCGGGGGGGACTAGCCCCCGGGGAGCTGTTTTTT,CASSIDRGGLAPGELFF
TRBJ2-7,-,12,-,TRBV7-2,TGTGCCAGCAGCTCCTCTTTCTACGAGCAGTACTTC,CASSSSFYEQYF
TRBJ1-6,-,14,-,TRBV2,TGTGCCAGCAGTGATAGCAGACCCACTTCACCCCTCCACTTT,CASSDSRPTSPLHF
TRBJ1-4,-,13,-,TRBV11-3,TGTGCCAGCAGCTCTAGGGGTGGTGAAAAACTGTTTTTT,CASSSRGGEKLFF
TRBJ2-4,-,14,-,TRBV18,TGTGCCAGCTCACCACCAGGGGTCAAAAACATTCAGTACTTC,CASSPPGVKNIQYF
TRBJ2-5,-,15,TRBD2,TRBV4-1,TGCGCCAGCAGCCCGCCGACTAGCGGGAGTGAGACCCAGTACTTC,CASSPPTSGSETQYF
TRBJ1-2,once,13,TRBD1,TRBV6-4,TGTGCCAGCAGTAACCCAGGGGGCTATGGCTACACCTTC,CASSNPGGYGYTF
TRBJ1-5,-,14,-,TRBV7-9,TGTGCCAGCAGCTTTGACAGTAGCAATCAGCCCCAGCATTTT,CASSFDSSNQPQHF
TRBJ2-1,few,12,-,TRBV21-1,TGTGCCAAGCCAGGGGCCCTCAATGAGCAGTTCTTC,CAKPGALNEQFF
TRBJ2-1,once,16,TRBD2,TRBV14,TGTGCCAGCAGCCCCCTACTCGCGGGGGATCCTGGTGAGCAGTTCTTC,CASSPLLAGDPGEQFF
TRBJ1-2,-,15,-,TRBV6-5,TGTGCCACCAGCACTACAGGGCCGAATCTCTATGGCTACACCTTC,CATSTTGPNLYGYTF
TRBJ2-2,-,15,-,TRBV27,TGTGCCAGCAGTTTGGGCATCTCGAACACCGGGGAGCTGTTTTTT,CASSLGISNTGELFF